This is a list of T cell receptor beta chains from one sample in a study of early stage breast cancer tumors. The method was immunoSEQ multiplex PCR; TCRdb's version includes in-frame clones alone and lacks a portion of them. The sample shows tens of thousands of clones, roughly 78% of them seen only once. Sequenced material: blood. Receptors were obtained from a person aged 35 to 50 with breast cancer. The conserved cysteine and the conserved F or W are not part of the CDR3 here.

V gene: TRBV18
J gene: TRBJ2-7
CDR3 protein: ASSPASPLAEQY

V gene: TRBV30
J gene: TRBJ1-2
CDR3 protein: AWSVQGVYGYT

V gene: TRBV6-5
J gene: TRBJ2-7
CDR3 protein: ASAPSYPPLDEQY

V gene: TRBV6-6
J gene: TRBJ2-1
CDR3 protein: ASTIAGVSYNEQF

V gene: TRBV4-2
J gene: TRBJ1-5
CDR3 protein: ASSQDIVQSPEH

V gene: TRBV4-2
J gene: TRBJ2-1
CDR3 protein: ASSQGTLSYNEQF

V gene: TRBV30
J gene: TRBJ1-6
CDR3 protein: AWRGQGNSPLH

V gene: TRBV2
J gene: TRBJ2-1
CDR3 protein: ASSEYLRVGSYNEQF

V gene: TRBV29-1
J gene: TRBJ2-3
CDR3 protein: SVEDGLYTQY

V gene: TRBV4-1
J gene: TRBJ2-3
CDR3 protein: ASSQDNSAVDTQY

V gene: TRBV6-5
J gene: TRBJ2-7
CDR3 protein: ASSYVAGGAYEQY

V gene: TRBV5-1
J gene: TRBJ2-7
CDR3 protein: ASSLRAGTYEQY

V gene: TRBV29-1
J gene: TRBJ2-7
CDR3 protein: SVTMTGSEQY

V gene: TRBV7-2
J gene: TRBJ2-3
CDR3 protein: ASSLGLAVFSTDTQY

V gene: TRBV4-2
J gene: TRBJ2-1
CDR3 protein: ASSQVSYNEQF

V gene: TRBV18
J gene: TRBJ2-2
CDR3 protein: ASSPRGLGTGELF